These 18 T cell receptor beta chains share one sample of origin, sequenced in a study of control samples from healthy donors and cancer patients. The assay was immunoSEQ multiplex PCR, and TCRdb's table has in-frame clones only and misses some. The table for this sample gives approximately 190,000 clones. Sequencing was done on a sample of blood. These receptor sequences come from a woman in her 30s in good health.

CDR3 amino acids: CASSRGGGATDTQYF. CDR3 nucleotide sequence: TGTGCCAGTAGTCGTGGCGGGGGCGCGACAGATACGCAGTATTTT. The rearrangement links TRBV19 to TRBJ2-3; D is possibly TRBD2 (7 bases). The V gene's germline CDR1 is LNHDA and CDR2 SQIVND (reference sequence). The CDR3 has 15 residues. The germline V and J ends were trimmed by 5 bases and 3 bases, with 15 bases remaining between them. The full variable domain, rest sourced from reference TRBV19 and TRBJ2-3, is DGGITQSPKYLFRKEGQNVTLSCEQNLNHDAMYWYRQDPGQGLRLIYYSQIVNDFQKGDIAEGYSVSREKKESFPLTVTSAQKNPTAFYLCASSRGGGATDTQYFGPGTRLTVL.

The chain is built from TRBV10-1 and TRBJ1-5, with a possible D match to TRBD1 (5 bases). The germline CDR1 and CDR2 sequences are WNHNN and SYGVQD (reference sequence). This CDR3 contains 13 residues. Trimming cost V 5 bases and J 3 bases, with 8 bases left between them. In DNA, the CDR3 is TGCGCCAGCAGTTCAGGGCCCAATCAGCCCCAGCATTTT. This translates into CASSSGPNQPQHF.

The chain links TRBV7-9 to TRBJ1-2, with D possibly matching TRBD1 (5 bases). CDR1 is SEHNR, CDR2 FQNEAQ, per germline (reference sequence). V lost 2 bases and J lost 5, with 15 bases in between. The CDR3 consists of 15 residues. CDR3 region: CASSLRRGALYGYTF. CDR3 in DNA: TGTGCCAGCAGCTTACGGCGAGGGGCGCTATATGGCTACACCTTC. Full variable domain (missing parts from reference TRBV7-9 and TRBJ1-2): DTGVSQNPRHKITKRGQNVTFRCDPISEHNRLYWYRQTLGQGPEFLTYFQNEAQLEKSRLLSDRFSAERPKGSFSTLEIQRTEQGDSAMYLCASSLRRGALYGYTFGSGTRLTVV.

V and J are TRBV5-1 and TRBJ2-2, with a possible D match to TRBD2 (5 bases). The V gene lost 2 bases and the J gene lost 7 bases, with 6 bases spanning the gap. CDR3 length: 12 residues. Looked up from germline, CDR1 is SGHRS and CDR2 is YFSETQ. The CDR3 here is CASSFGDGELFF. The CDR3 DNA reads as TGCGCCAGCAGCTTCGGGGACGGGGAGCTGTTTTTT.

The rearrangement links TRBV19 to TRBJ1-1; D not resolved. Germline CDR1 reads LNHDA; CDR2 reads SQIVND (reference sequence). The V end was cut by 3 bases, the J end by 0 bases, with 17 bases between. CDR3 length: 17 residues. The CDR3 here is CASSILGRSPMNTEAFF. CDR3 in DNA: TGTGCCAGTAGTATTTTAGGAAGGAGCCCTATGAACACTGAAGCTTTCTTT.

This chain joins TRBV6-2 or TRBV6-3 and TRBJ2-3; 8 bases map to TRBD2. From germline, CDR1 is MNHEY and CDR2 SVGEGT. J was trimmed by 4 bases and V by 4 bases; bases with no gene match: 4. The CDR3 loop spans 14 amino acids. The chain's CDR3 is CASSLAGRADTQYF. The CDR3 DNA is TGTGCCAGCAGTTTAGCGGGGAGGGCAGATACGCAGTATTTT.

The J gene is TRBJ1-5, the V gene TRBV30; maybe TRBD1 (6 bases). Germline V gene data show CDR1 as GTSNPN and CDR2 as SVGIG (reference sequence). The germline V and J ends were trimmed by 0 bases and 5 bases, with 8 bases remaining between them. This CDR3 comprises 13 residues. The CDR3, as DNA: TGTGCCTGGAGTGTCTCAGGGGATCAGCCCCAGCATTTT. It codes for CAWSVSGDQPQHF. The full variable domain, completed using reference TRBV30 and TRBJ1-5, is SQTIHQWPATLVQPVGSPLSLECTVEGTSNPNLYWYRQAAGRGLQLLFYSVGIGQISSEVPQNLSASRPQDRQFILSSKKLLLSDSGFYLCAWSVSGDQPQHFGDGTRLSIL.

This chain joins TRBV27 and TRBJ1-5; D is possibly TRBD1 (5 bases). V was shortened by 1 base and J by 6 bases, with 16 bases between the two germline ends. This CDR3 is built from 16 residues. Germline values: CDR1 MNHEY, CDR2 SMNVEV (reference sequence). The CDR3 DNA reads as TGTGCCAGCAGTTTATTCGCCTGGGGGGTAGGTCAGCCCCAGCATTTT. Protein product: CASSLFAWGVGQPQHF.

The chain has TRBV29-1 and TRBJ1-5; TRBD1 matches at 9 bases. Trimming removed 7 bases from V and 0 bases from J; junction bases left unmatched: 1. CDR3 length equals 13 residues. CDR1 and CDR2 from the germline V gene are SQVTM and ANQGSEA. CDR3 in DNA: TGCAGCGCGGGACAGGGTAGCAATCAGCCCCAGCATTTT. Its translation is CSAGQGSNQPQHF.

The J gene is TRBJ2-6, the V gene TRBV11-3; 7 positions match TRBD2. The V segment lost 5 bases and the J segment 3 bases; nucleotides outside the gene matches: 7. Germline V gives CDR1 SGHNT, CDR2 YENEEA. CDR3 length: 16 residues. The CDR3, as DNA: TGTGCCAGCAGCCCTAGCGGCGGGGGTGGGGCCAACGTCCTGACTTTC. It yields the protein CASSPSGGGGANVLTF. Variable domain in full (rest from reference TRBV11-3 and TRBJ2-6): EAGVVQSPRYKIIEKKQPVAFWCNPISGHNTLYWYLQNLGQGPELLIRYENEEAVDDSQLPKDRFSAERLKGVDSTLKIQPAELGDSAVYLCASSPSGGGGANVLTFGAGSRLTVL.

The chain carries TRBV25-1 and TRBJ1-1; 9 nucleotides agree with TRBD1. Germline CDR1 MGHDK, CDR2 SYGVNS. The CDR3 is 15 residues long. The trim removed 7 bases at V and 7 bases at J, leaving 13 bases unmatched. DNA for the CDR3: TGTGCCAGCATAGGGTATACAGGGGGCATCGATGAAGCTTTCTTT. This encodes CASIGYTGGIDEAFF.

The rearrangement joins TRBV7-6 to TRBJ1-4; unclear D gene. The CDR3 runs to 16 residues. CDR1 is SGHVS and CDR2 is FNYEAQ in the germline V gene. Trimming removed 2 bases at V and 8 bases at J, with 18 bases between. CDR3 sequence reads: CASSLLSTSSGEKLFF. CDR3 DNA: TGTGCCAGCAGCTTACTTAGTACCTCGAGTGGCGAAAAACTGTTTTTT.

The chain joins TRBV2 to TRBJ1-2, with D tentatively TRBD1 (5 bases). The CDR3 has 12 residues. With 4 bases removed from V and 6 bases from J, the gap between germline ends came to 9 bases. Germline V lookup: CDR1 SNHLY, CDR2 FYNNEI. In nucleotides, the CDR3 is TGTGCCAGCAGTGGGGGGTACGATGGCTACACCTTC. As protein: CASSGGYDGYTF.

The chain has TRBV7-9 and TRBJ2-7; 9 bases match TRBD1. Germline-derived CDR1 and CDR2 are SEHNR and FQNEAQ (reference sequence). Trimming at V came to 5 bases and at J to 5 bases, leaving 4 bases not matched to a gene. The CDR3 extends over 13 amino acids. CDR3 sequence (DNA): TGTGCCAGCAGCCCAGGGACAGGGCACGAGCAGTACTTC. This codes for CASSPGTGHEQYF.

The chain employs TRBV5-1 and TRBJ2-2; no firm D call. Germline assignment: CDR1 SGHRS and CDR2 YFSETQ. V lost 2 bases to trimming and J lost 3 bases, with 8 bases between them. CDR3 length equals 14 residues. This chain's CDR3 is CASSLGVDTGELFF. CDR3 DNA: TGCGCCAGCAGCTTAGGAGTAGACACCGGGGAGCTGTTTTTT. The full variable domain, its missing parts supplied by reference TRBV5-1 and TRBJ2-2, is KAGVTQTPRYLIKTRGQQVTLSCSPISGHRSVSWYQQTPGQGLQFLFEYFSETQRNKGNFPGRFSGRQFSNSRSEMNVSTLELGDSALYLCASSLGVDTGELFFGEGSRLTVL.

V is TRBV6-2 or TRBV6-3 and J is TRBJ2-1, with TRBD2 matching over 7 bases. Germline CDR1 reads MNHEY; CDR2 reads SVGEGT. V lost 3 bases, J lost 6 bases, and 11 bases stayed unmatched. The CDR3 has 16 residues. CDR3 sequence reads: CASSYQGASGSNEQFF. CDR3 bases: TGTGCCAGCAGTTATCAAGGGGCTAGCGGATCCAATGAGCAGTTCTTC.

V is TRBV5-8 and J is TRBJ2-3; possibly TRBD2 for D (6 bases). Germline loops: CDR1 SGHTS, CDR2 YDEGEE. This CDR3 contains 17 residues. The V and J ends lost 4 bases and 0 bases respectively, with 18 bases between them. The DNA for the CDR3 is TGTGCCAGCAGCGACAACCGGGACTCATCTAGCACAGATACGCAGTATTTT. Protein: CASSDNRDSSSTDTQYF.

This chain links TRBV28 with TRBJ2-5; D uncertain. The V gene's germline CDR1 is MDHEN and CDR2 SYDVKM. The CDR3 is 15 residues long. Between the trimmed V and J ends, which lost 3 bases and 7 bases, there was a span of 18 bases. This CDR3 reads CASSFPGFRKGTQYF. The CDR3 region has the DNA TGTGCCAGCAGTTTTCCCGGGTTCCGTAAAGGGACCCAGTACTTC.